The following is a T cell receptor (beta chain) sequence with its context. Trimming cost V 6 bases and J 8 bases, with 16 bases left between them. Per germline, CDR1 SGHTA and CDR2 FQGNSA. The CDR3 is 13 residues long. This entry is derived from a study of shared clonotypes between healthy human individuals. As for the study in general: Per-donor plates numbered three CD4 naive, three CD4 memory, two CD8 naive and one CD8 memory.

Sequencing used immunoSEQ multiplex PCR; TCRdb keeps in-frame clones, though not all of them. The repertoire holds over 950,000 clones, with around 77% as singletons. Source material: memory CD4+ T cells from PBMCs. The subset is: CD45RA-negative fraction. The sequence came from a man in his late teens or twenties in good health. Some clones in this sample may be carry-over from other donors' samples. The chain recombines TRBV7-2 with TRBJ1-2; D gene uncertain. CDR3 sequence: CASSLNAGGGYTF. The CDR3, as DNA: TGTGCCAGCAGTCTCAATGCGGGAGGGGGCTACACCTTC.